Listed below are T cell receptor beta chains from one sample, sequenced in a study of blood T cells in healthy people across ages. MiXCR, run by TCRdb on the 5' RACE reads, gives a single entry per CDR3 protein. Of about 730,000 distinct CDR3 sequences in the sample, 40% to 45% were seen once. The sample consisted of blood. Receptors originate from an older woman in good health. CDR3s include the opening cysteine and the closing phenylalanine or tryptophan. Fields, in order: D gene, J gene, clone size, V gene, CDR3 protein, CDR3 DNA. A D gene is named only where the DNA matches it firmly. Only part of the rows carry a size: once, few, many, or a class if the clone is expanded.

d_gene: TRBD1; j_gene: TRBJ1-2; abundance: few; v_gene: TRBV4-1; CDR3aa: CASSPERTGSNYGYTF; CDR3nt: TGCGCCAGCAGCCCGGAAAGGACAGGCTCTAACTATGGCTACACCTTC
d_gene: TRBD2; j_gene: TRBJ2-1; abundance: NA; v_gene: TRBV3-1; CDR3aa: CASSQDPAGGRDEQFF; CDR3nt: TGTGCCAGCAGCCAAGATCCGGCGGGAGGGAGGGATGAGCAGTTCTTC
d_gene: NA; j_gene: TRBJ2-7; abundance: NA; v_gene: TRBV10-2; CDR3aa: CASSGEVSYTEQYF; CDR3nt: TGCGCCAGCAGTGGAGAGGTTTCCTACACTGAGCAGTACTTC
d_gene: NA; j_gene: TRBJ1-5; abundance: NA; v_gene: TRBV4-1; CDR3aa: CASSQGTRGDMSQPQHF; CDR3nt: TGCGCCAGCAGCCAAGGAACCCGGGGGGATATGAGTCAGCCCCAGCATTTT
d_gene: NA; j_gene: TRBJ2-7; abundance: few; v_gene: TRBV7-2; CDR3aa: CASSPDRFLSYEQYF; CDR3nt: TGTGCCAGCAGCCCCGACAGGTTCCTTTCCTACGAGCAGTACTTC
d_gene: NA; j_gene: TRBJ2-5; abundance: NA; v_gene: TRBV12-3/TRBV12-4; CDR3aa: CASSFVGVRETQYF; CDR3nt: TGTGCCAGCAGTTTTGTGGGGGTGCGAGAGACCCAGTACTTC
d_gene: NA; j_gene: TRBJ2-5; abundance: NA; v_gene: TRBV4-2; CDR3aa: CASSQDAQGETQYF; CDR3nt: TGTGCCAGCAGCCAAGACGCACAGGGAGAGACCCAGTACTTC
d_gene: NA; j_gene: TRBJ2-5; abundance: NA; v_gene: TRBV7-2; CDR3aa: CASSATAGGETQYF; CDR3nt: TGTGCCAGCAGCGCAACCGCAGGCGGAGAGACCCAGTACTTC
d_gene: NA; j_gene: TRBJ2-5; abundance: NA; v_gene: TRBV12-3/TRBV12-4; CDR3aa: CASLPVGKETQYF; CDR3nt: TGTGCCTCCCTCCCGGTTGGGAAAGAGACCCAGTACTTC
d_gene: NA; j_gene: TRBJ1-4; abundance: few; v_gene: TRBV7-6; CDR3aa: CASSSKTPLATNEKLFF; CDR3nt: TGTGCCAGCAGCTCTAAGACACCCCTTGCAACTAATGAAAAACTGTTTTTT
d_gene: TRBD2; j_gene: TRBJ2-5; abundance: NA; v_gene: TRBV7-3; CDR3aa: CASSPLAGVAETQYF; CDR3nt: TGTGCCAGCAGCCCGCTAGCGGGAGTGGCGGAGACCCAGTACTTC
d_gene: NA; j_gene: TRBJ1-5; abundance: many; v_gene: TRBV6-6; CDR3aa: CASSLHPRDQPQHF; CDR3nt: TGTGCCAGCAGTTTACACCCCCGGGATCAGCCCCAGCATTTT
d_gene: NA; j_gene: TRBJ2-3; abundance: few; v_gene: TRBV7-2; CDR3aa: CASSLTPPDTQYF; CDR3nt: TGTGCCAGCAGCCTGACCCCCCCGGATACGCAGTATTTT
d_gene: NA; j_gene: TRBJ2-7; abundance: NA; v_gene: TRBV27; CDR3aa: CASKPGRGYFSYEQYF; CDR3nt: TGTGCCAGCAAACCGGGCCGGGGGTACTTCTCCTACGAGCAGTACTTC
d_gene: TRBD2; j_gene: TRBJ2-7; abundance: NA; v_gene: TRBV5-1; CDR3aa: CASRGSGDEQYF; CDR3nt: TGCGCCAGCCGGGGTAGCGGGGACGAGCAGTACTTC
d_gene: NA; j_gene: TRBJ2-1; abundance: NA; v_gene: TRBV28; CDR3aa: CASSFLRAYNEQFF; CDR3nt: TGTGCCAGCAGTTTCCTTCGGGCCTACAATGAGCAGTTCTTC
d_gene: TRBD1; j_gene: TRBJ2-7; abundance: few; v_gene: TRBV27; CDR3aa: CASSPRTGSSYEQYF; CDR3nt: TGTGCCAGCAGTCCTCGGACAGGGAGCTCCTACGAGCAGTACTTC
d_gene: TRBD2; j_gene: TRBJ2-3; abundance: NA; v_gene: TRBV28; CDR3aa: CASSSGTSGSDTQYF; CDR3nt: TGTGCCAGCAGTTCCGGGACTAGCGGGTCGGATACGCAGTATTTT
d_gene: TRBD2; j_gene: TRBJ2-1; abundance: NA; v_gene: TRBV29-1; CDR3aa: CSATRVWTGGNEQFF; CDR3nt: TGCAGCGCCACCCGGGTTTGGACGGGGGGAAATGAGCAGTTCTTC
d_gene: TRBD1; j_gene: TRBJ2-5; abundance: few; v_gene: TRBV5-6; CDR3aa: CASSTGQNQETQYF; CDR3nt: TGTGCCAGCAGCACGGGACAGAACCAAGAGACCCAGTACTTC
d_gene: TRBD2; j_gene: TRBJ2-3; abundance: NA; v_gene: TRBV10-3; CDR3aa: CAISVELAGGYTDTQYF; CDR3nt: TGTGCCATCAGTGTTGAACTAGCGGGGGGGTACACAGATACGCAGTATTTT
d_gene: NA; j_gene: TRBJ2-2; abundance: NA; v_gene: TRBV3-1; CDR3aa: CATQRANTGELFF; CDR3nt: TGTGCCACCCAGAGGGCGAACACCGGGGAGCTGTTTTTT
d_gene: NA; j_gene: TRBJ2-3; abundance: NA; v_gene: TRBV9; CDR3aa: CASSVAGESDTQYF; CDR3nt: TGTGCCAGCAGCGTAGCAGGGGAATCCGATACGCAGTATTTT
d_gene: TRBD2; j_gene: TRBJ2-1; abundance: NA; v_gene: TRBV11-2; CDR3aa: CASSWGLAVEEQFF; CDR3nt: TGTGCCAGCAGCTGGGGACTAGCGGTAGAGGAGCAGTTCTTC
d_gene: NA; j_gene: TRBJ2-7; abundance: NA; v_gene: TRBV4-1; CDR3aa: CASSQEIDSNEQYF; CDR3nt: TGCGCCAGCAGCCAAGAGATCGACAGCAATGAGCAGTACTTC
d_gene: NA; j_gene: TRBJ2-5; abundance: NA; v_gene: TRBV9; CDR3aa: CASSVGGGWEEQYF; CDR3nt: TGTGCCAGCAGCGTAGGAGGGGGCTGGGAGGAGCAGTACTTC